Included here is one TCR beta chain sequence, with context. The record originates from a study of CD8+ T cells in alopecia areata. RNA extraction was followed by reverse transcription into cDNA, which acted as the sequencing template. Libraries were prepared by immunoSEQ multiplex PCR; TCRdb keeps only in-frame clonotypes and omits some of them. Among 200,000 or so clones listed, approximately 53% were seen once. The germline V gene has CDR1 MGHDK and CDR2 SYGVNS. The CDR3 runs to 15 residues. V shed 1 base and J shed 1 base, with 10 bases lying between them. The sequenced material came from CD8+ T cells sorted from blood. The source is a human donor in good health. The gene calls are TRBV25-1 and TRBJ1-1, with D unresolved. CDR3 nucleotide sequence: TGTGCCAGCAGTGAATTGAGAGGAACGAACACTGAAGCTTTCTTT. It specifies CASSELRGTNTEAFF.